The source of this T cell receptor (beta chain) is a study of vaccination and CD4 T cells after COVID-19. Across the whole study: Stimuli were overlapping spike peptide pools of SARS-CoV-2 and three common cold coronaviruses (HCoV-NL63, HCoV-OC43, HCoV-229E). As a positive control, some control cultures were given a CEFX pool, while others were given an HIV-1 Nef pool or no peptide.

Cultured CD4+ T cell DNA underwent sequencing with the Oncomine TCR Beta short-read assay. TCRdb processed the PCR reads anew with MiXCR; each CDR3 protein has one entry. The data hold more than 20,000 distinct CDR3 sequences, with 70% observed a single time. Treatment of the sample: approximately 10-day PBMC culture with coronavirus spike peptide pools or control peptides (ViraFEST assay). The authors swapped half the medium for fresh IL-2 medium on days 3 and 7. Germline V lookup: CDR1 MNHNS, CDR2 SASEGT. CDR3 length: 13 residues. The V gene lost 6 bases and the J gene lost 8 bases, with 14 bases spanning the gap. To note about this clonotype: Its target is unknown.

The sequencing sample was made of CD4+ T cells from blood, cultured in vitro. The receptor was derived from a human donor who had recovered from COVID-19. This chain joins TRBV6-1 and TRBJ1-5, with unresolved D. The CDR3 sequence: CASSSETGEPQHF. The CDR3, as DNA: TGTGCCAGCAGCTCGGAAACCGGGGAGCCCCAGCATTTT.